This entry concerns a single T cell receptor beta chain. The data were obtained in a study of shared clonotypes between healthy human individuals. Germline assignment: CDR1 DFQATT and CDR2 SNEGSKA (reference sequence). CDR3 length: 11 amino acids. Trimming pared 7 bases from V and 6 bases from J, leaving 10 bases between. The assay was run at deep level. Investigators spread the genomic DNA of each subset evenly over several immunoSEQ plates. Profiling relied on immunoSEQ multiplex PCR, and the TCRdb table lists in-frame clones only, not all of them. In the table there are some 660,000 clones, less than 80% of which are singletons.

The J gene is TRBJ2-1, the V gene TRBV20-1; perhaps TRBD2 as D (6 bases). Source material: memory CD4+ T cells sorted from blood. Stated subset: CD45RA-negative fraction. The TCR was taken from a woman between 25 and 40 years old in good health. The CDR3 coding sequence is TGCAGTGTTGGGGAGGCCAATGAGCAGTTCTTC. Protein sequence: CSVGEANEQFF.